A selection of T cell receptor beta chains follows, all from one sample in a study of a mutant IDH1 vaccine in newly diagnosed glioma. Their antigens are not known. Data came from immunoSEQ multiplex PCR; TCRdb stores just in-frame clones and leaves some out. Among 25,000 to 35,000 clones listed, approximately 80% were seen once. This sample comprised PBMCs, obtained from a glioma patient whose treatment included an IDH1 peptide vaccine. These receptors all stem from a woman younger than 35 with glioma. The CDR3 runs from the conserved cysteine through the conserved F or W. Each record gives: V gene, D gene, clone size, J gene, CDR3 protein, CDR3 DNA. D genes are given only for firm matches. Where a row states a size, it is once, few, many or the class of an expanded clone; other rows omit it.

V gene: TRBV7-9
D gene: .
clone size: few
J gene: TRBJ1-5
CDR3 protein: CASSFRDTGHSNQPQHF
CDR3 DNA: TGTGCCAGCAGCTTTCGGGACACCGGCCATAGCAATCAGCCCCAGCATTTT

V gene: TRBV2
D gene: .
clone size: .
J gene: TRBJ2-4
CDR3 protein: CASEDGGAAKNIQYF
CDR3 DNA: TGTGCCAGCGAGGATGGGGGGGCAGCCAAAAACATTCAGTACTTC

V gene: TRBV6-1
D gene: .
clone size: .
J gene: TRBJ2-1
CDR3 protein: CASSEDSSYNEQFF
CDR3 DNA: TGTGCCAGCAGTGAGGACAGCTCCTACAATGAGCAGTTCTTC

V gene: TRBV7-3
D gene: TRBD2
clone size: .
J gene: TRBJ2-7
CDR3 protein: CASSPLAGGFGEQYF
CDR3 DNA: TGTGCCAGCAGCCCCCTAGCGGGAGGCTTCGGCGAGCAGTACTTC

V gene: TRBV2
D gene: .
clone size: .
J gene: TRBJ2-7
CDR3 protein: CASSDPENYEQYF
CDR3 DNA: TGTGCCAGCAGTGATCCCGAAAACTACGAGCAGTACTTC

V gene: TRBV27
D gene: TRBD2
clone size: .
J gene: TRBJ2-7
CDR3 protein: CASSKGQGWTSGSYEQYF
CDR3 DNA: TGTGCCAGCAGTAAAGGACAGGGCTGGACTAGCGGGAGTTACGAGCAGTACTTC

V gene: TRBV5-4
D gene: TRBD2
clone size: .
J gene: TRBJ2-3
CDR3 protein: CASSLKKGLVDTDTQYF
CDR3 DNA: TGTGCCAGCAGCCTAAAAAAGGGACTAGTCGACACAGATACGCAGTATTTT

V gene: TRBV28
D gene: .
clone size: .
J gene: TRBJ1-5
CDR3 protein: CASSLGGSSNQPQHF
CDR3 DNA: TGTGCCAGCAGCCTCGGAGGGTCGAGCAATCAGCCCCAGCATTTT

V gene: TRBV6-6
D gene: .
clone size: once
J gene: TRBJ1-5
CDR3 protein: CASRTGQNQPQHF
CDR3 DNA: TGTGCCAGCAGGACAGGACAAAATCAGCCCCAGCATTTT

V gene: TRBV6-6
D gene: .
clone size: .
J gene: TRBJ2-7
CDR3 protein: CASSYSEAEQTYEQYF
CDR3 DNA: TGTGCCAGCAGTTACTCGGAGGCGGAACAGACCTACGAGCAGTACTTC

V gene: TRBV2
D gene: .
clone size: few
J gene: TRBJ1-5
CDR3 protein: CASSVGRNSNQPQHF
CDR3 DNA: TGTGCCAGCAGTGTCGGACGGAATAGCAATCAGCCCCAGCATTTT

V gene: TRBV12-5
D gene: .
clone size: .
J gene: TRBJ2-2
CDR3 protein: CASGLVRMGGRIGAGELFF
CDR3 DNA: TGTGCTAGTGGTTTGGTACGGATGGGGGGGCGGATCGGAGCCGGGGAGCTGTTTTTT

V gene: TRBV2
D gene: TRBD1
clone size: .
J gene: TRBJ1-2
CDR3 protein: CASSGDSLANYGYTF
CDR3 DNA: TGTGCCAGCAGTGGGGACAGTTTAGCTAACTATGGCTACACCTTC

V gene: TRBV7-8
D gene: .
clone size: .
J gene: TRBJ2-7
CDR3 protein: CASRSRDGTYEQYF
CDR3 DNA: TGTGCCAGCAGGAGCCGGGACGGGACCTACGAGCAGTACTTC

V gene: TRBV5-1
D gene: TRBD1
clone size: .
J gene: TRBJ2-3
CDR3 protein: CASRGTAGTDTQYF
CDR3 DNA: TGCGCCAGCAGGGGGACAGCCGGCACAGATACGCAGTATTTT

V gene: TRBV5-4
D gene: TRBD2
clone size: .
J gene: TRBJ2-7
CDR3 protein: CASSSAGTSGSYEQYF
CDR3 DNA: TGTGCCAGCAGCTCAGCCGGGACTAGCGGTTCCTACGAGCAGTACTTC

V gene: TRBV19
D gene: TRBD1
clone size: .
J gene: TRBJ1-5
CDR3 protein: CASSMDPTRRGLGSNQPQHF
CDR3 DNA: TGTGCCAGTAGTATGGATCCTACCCGCAGGGGGCTCGGGAGCAATCAGCCCCAGCATTTT

V gene: TRBV30
D gene: .
clone size: once
J gene: TRBJ1-2
CDR3 protein: CAWSDPRRGSTF
CDR3 DNA: TGTGCCTGGAGCGACCCCCGGCGGGGGAGCACCTTC

V gene: TRBV2
D gene: TRBD2
clone size: .
J gene: TRBJ2-7
CDR3 protein: CASSGLAGAYEQYF
CDR3 DNA: TGTGCCAGCAGTGGACTAGCTGGAGCCTACGAGCAGTACTTC

V gene: TRBV19
D gene: .
clone size: .
J gene: TRBJ1-3
CDR3 protein: CASSTRQSNSGNTIYF
CDR3 DNA: TGTGCCAGTAGTACCCGCCAATCAAACTCTGGAAACACCATATATTTT

V gene: TRBV2
D gene: .
clone size: .
J gene: TRBJ1-1
CDR3 protein: CASSDPGVDTEAFF
CDR3 DNA: TGTGCCAGCAGTGACCCTGGGGTGGACACTGAAGCTTTCTTT

V gene: TRBV11-3
D gene: .
clone size: .
J gene: TRBJ1-1
CDR3 protein: CASGVEGGTEAFF
CDR3 DNA: TGTGCCAGCGGCGTTGAAGGGGGAACTGAAGCTTTCTTT